This T cell receptor beta chain was found in a study of T cell responses to AZD1222 COVID-19 vaccine. Libraries were prepared by immunoSEQ multiplex PCR; TCRdb keeps only in-frame clonotypes and omits some of them. The table includes some 98,000 clones, 88% detected once. A remark on this clone: Its antigen is currently unknown.

Second-dose schedules of about 4 or about 12 weeks were combined. V dropped 8 bases and J dropped 7; count of bases not matched to a gene: 20. This CDR3 is built from 17 residues. Germline V gives CDR1 MDHEN, CDR2 SYDVKM. Points from the study as a whole: Clonal diversity may have been underestimated, and the donors were mostly white British, with more females than males. Baseline serology detected seropositivity in only a handful of AZD1222 recipients.

V and J are TRBV28 and TRBJ1-1, with 9 bases that match TRBD1. The sequencing here drew on peripheral blood, taken 28 days after the second AZD1222 dose. This clonotype originated in an adult who received the AZD1222 COVID-19 vaccine. The CDR3 DNA follows: TGTGCCAGCTTGACGGGACAGGGAATTGTAATTGATGATGAAGCTTTCTTT. Translated, it gives CASLTGQGIVIDDEAFF.